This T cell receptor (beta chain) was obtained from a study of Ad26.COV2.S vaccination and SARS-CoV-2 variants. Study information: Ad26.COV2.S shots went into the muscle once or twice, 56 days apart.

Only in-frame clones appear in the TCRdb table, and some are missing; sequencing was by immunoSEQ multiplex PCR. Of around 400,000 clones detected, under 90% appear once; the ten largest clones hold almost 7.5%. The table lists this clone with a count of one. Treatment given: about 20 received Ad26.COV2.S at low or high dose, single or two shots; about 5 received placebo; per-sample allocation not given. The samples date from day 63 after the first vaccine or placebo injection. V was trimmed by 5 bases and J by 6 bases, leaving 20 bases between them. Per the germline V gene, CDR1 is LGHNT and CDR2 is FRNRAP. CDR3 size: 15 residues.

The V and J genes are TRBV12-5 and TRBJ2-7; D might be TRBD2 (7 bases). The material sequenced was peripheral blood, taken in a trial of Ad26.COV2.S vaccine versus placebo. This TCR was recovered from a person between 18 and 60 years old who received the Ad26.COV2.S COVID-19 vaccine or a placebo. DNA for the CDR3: TGTGCTAGTGGTGTGGGGACGCCGGGGGGCGGCGAGCAGTACTTC. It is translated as CASGVGTPGGGEQYF.